This is a list of T cell receptor beta chains from one sample in a study of cytomegalovirus exposure and HLA in healthy donors. TCRdb's copy holds only in-frame clones and misses some; the assay was immunoSEQ multiplex PCR. The data show some 220,000 clones, around 80% seen once. Sequenced input: PBMCs. The receptors here all came from a boy between 5 and 17 years old in good health and CMV-seronegative. CDR3s include the opening cysteine and the closing phenylalanine or tryptophan. The D gene is left open where the match is weak. Only some rows state a clone size, as once, few, many or a class for expanded clones.

clone_size	v_call	d_call	j_call	cdr3_aa	cdr3_nt
.	TRBV2	.	TRBJ1-1	CASTVRGNTEAFF	TGTGCCAGCACGGTCAGGGGGAACACTGAAGCTTTCTTT
.	TRBV2	TRBD1	TRBJ1-1	CASSVGQGAYQAFF	TGTGCCAGCAGTGTAGGACAGGGGGCGTACCAAGCTTTCTTT
.	TRBV19	.	TRBJ1-2	CASKWQDGYTF	TGTGCCAGTAAATGGCAGGATGGCTACACCTTC
.	TRBV11-3	.	TRBJ1-2	CASSLRQGIYGYTF	TGTGCCAGCAGCTTAAGGCAGGGGATCTATGGCTACACCTTC
.	TRBV5-5	.	TRBJ1-5	CASSLGGGAGAQHF	TGTGCCAGCAGCTTGGGCGGGGGGGCCGGCGCGCAGCATTTT
.	TRBV30	.	TRBJ2-7	CAWSGGFLSLYF	TGTGCCTGGAGCGGCGGGTTTCTCAGTTTGTACTTC
.	TRBV5-4	.	TRBJ2-1	CASSLFADLTARVQFF	TGTGCCAGCAGCTTGTTTGCAGACCTGACGGCCCGGGTTCAGTTCTTC
.	TRBV9	TRBD2	TRBJ2-6	CASSVGTSGSGANVLTF	TGTGCCAGCAGCGTCGGGACTAGCGGGTCTGGGGCCAACGTCCTGACTTTC
.	TRBV25-1	TRBD1	TRBJ2-7	CASSDPGQGVEEQYF	TGTGCCAGCAGTGACCCGGGACAGGGTGTGGAAGAGCAGTACTTC
.	TRBV27	TRBD1	TRBJ2-7	CASGTGGAILYEQYF	TGTGCCAGCGGGACAGGGGGCGCAATTTTATACGAGCAGTACTTC
.	TRBV13	TRBD1	TRBJ1-5	CASSRGQGANQPQHF	TGTGCCAGCAGCCGTGGACAGGGGGCTAATCAGCCCCAGCATTTT
.	TRBV7-3	.	TRBJ2-1	CASSLMGGGLGNEQFF	TGTGCCAGCAGCTTAATGGGGGGAGGCTTGGGGAATGAGCAGTTCTTC
.	TRBV6-5	.	TRBJ2-7	CASSYSRNSYEQYF	TGTGCCAGCAGTTACTCGAGGAACTCCTACGAGCAGTACTTC
.	TRBV9	TRBD2	TRBJ2-2	CASSGPFIGGRWTGELFF	TGTGCCAGCAGCGGACCCTTTATAGGCGGGAGGTGGACCGGGGAGCTGTTTTTT
once	TRBV5-1	TRBD1	TRBJ1-1	CASRQTGAPEAFF	TGCGCCAGCAGACAGACAGGGGCGCCCGAAGCTTTCTTT
.	TRBV6-1	TRBD2	TRBJ2-5	CASTASGRWETQYF	TGTGCCAGCACGGCTAGCGGGAGATGGGAGACCCAGTACTTC